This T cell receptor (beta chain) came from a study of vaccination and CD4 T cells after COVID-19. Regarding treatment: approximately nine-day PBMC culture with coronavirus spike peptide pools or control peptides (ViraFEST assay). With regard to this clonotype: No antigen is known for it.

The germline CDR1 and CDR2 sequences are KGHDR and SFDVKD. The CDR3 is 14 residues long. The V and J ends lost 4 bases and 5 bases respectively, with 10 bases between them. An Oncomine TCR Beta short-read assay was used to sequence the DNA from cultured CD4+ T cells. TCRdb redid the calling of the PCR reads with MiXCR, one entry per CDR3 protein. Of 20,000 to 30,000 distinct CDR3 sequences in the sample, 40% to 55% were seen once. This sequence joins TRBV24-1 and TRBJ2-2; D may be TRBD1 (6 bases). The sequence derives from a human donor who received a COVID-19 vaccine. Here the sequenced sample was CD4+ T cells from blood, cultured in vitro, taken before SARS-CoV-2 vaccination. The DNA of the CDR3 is TGTGCCACCAGTGACCGGACAGTGACCGGGGAGCTGTTTTTT. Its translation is CATSDRTVTGELFF.